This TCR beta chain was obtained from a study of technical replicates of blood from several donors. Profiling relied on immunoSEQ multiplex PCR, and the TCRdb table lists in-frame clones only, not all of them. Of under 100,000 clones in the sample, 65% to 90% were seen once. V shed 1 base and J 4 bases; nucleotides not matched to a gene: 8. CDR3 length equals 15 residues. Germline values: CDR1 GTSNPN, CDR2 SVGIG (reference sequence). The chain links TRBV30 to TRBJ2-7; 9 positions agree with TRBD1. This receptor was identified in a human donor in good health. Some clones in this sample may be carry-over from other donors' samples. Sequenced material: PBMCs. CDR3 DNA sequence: TGTGCCTGGAGTGGCCCGACAGGGGGTCGGTACGAGCAGTACTTC. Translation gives CAWSGPTGGRYEQYF.